This TCR beta chain was recovered during a study of cytotoxic CD8 clonotypes in ibrutinib-treated CLL. Germline V gives CDR1 SEHNR, CDR2 FQNEAQ (reference sequence). V was cut by 0 bases and J by 5 bases, with 11 bases left in between. The CDR3 sequence is 15 residues long. For this clone: The antigen is not known.

Clones were read by immunoSEQ multiplex PCR, and TCRdb kept only the in-frame ones, dropping some. The sample gives some 61,000 clones, around two thirds of which show up once; approximately 6% is in the top ten. Study-wide results and limits: Measured clonality at baseline was greater than in age-matched healthy donors and tracked with circulating CD8+ T-cell counts. The study sampled sustained-remission and progressing patients at different times.

Sample: PBMCs, taken after 12 months of ibrutinib treatment. This chain links TRBV7-9 with TRBJ1-5; D ambiguous. The receptor comes from a human donor with chronic lymphocytic leukemia. Here the CDR3 DNA reads TGTGCCAGCAGCTTAGCGGGCGGCGGGGATCAGCCCCAGCATTTT. Translated: CASSLAGGGDQPQHF.